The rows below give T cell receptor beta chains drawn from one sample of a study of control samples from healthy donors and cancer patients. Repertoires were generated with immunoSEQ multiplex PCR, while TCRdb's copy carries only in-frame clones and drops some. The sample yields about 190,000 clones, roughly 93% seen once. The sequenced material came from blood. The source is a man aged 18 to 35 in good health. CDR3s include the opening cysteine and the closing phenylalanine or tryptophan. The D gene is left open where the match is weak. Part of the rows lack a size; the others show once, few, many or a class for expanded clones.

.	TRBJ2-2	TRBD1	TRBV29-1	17	CSVEDHLQGAGTGELFF	TGCAGCGTTGAAGATCACCTACAGGGGGCTGGCACCGGGGAGCTGTTTTTT
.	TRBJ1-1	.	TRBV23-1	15	CASSQSMARNTEAFF	TGCGCCAGCAGTCAATCGATGGCTCGGAACACTGAAGCTTTCTTT
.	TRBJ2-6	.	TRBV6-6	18	CASSLPSQGRSGANVLTF	TGTGCCAGCAGTCTACCCTCGCAGGGCCGCTCTGGGGCCAACGTCCTGACTTTC
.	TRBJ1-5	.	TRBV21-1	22	CASSKGIILPWGVSDRGQPQHF	TGTGCCAGCAGCAAAGGGATCATATTACCGTGGGGGGTTTCGGATCGGGGTCAGCCCCAGCATTTT
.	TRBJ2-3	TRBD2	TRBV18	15	CASSLTSGDTDTQYF	TGTGCCAGCTCTCTGACTAGCGGGGACACAGATACGCAGTATTTT
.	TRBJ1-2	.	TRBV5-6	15	CASSYPGHHNYGYTF	TGTGCCAGCAGCTATCCGGGACACCATAACTATGGCTACACCTTC
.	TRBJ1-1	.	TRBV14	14	CASSQNMGSTEAFF	TGTGCCAGCAGCCAAAATATGGGGAGCACTGAAGCTTTCTTT
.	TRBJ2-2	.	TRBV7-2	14	CASSFPVDTGELFF	TGTGCCAGCAGCTTCCCAGTTGACACCGGGGAGCTGTTTTTT
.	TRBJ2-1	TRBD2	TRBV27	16	CASSFRFSGLNNEQFF	TGTGCCAGCAGTTTTAGGTTTAGCGGGTTAAATAATGAGCAGTTCTTC
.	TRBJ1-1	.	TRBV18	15	CASSPFRGGDTEAFF	TGTGCCAGCTCACCTTTTAGGGGCGGTGACACTGAAGCTTTCTTT
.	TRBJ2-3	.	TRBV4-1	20	CASSQDVWGAGELYTDTQYF	TGCGCCAGCAGCCAAGATGTATGGGGGGCCGGCGAGTTATACACAGATACGCAGTATTTT
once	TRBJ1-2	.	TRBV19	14	CASSKGSSIYGYTF	TGTGCCAGTAGTAAGGGTAGCAGTATTTATGGCTACACCTTC
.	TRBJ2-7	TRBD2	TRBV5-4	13	CASSFSGLAGGTF	TGTGCCAGCAGCTTTTCAGGACTAGCGGGGGGTACGTTC
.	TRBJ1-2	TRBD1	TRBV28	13	CASSDRDNDGYTF	TGTGCCAGCTCGGACAGGGATAACGATGGCTACACCTTC
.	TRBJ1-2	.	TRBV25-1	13	CASSDAGSYGYTF	TGTGCCAGCAGTGACGCAGGGAGTTATGGCTACACCTTC